These 5 T cell receptor beta chains came from one sample sequenced in a study of OX40 agonist ivuxolimab in advanced cancers. The method was immunoSEQ multiplex PCR; TCRdb's version includes in-frame clones alone and lacks a portion of them. The sample consists of fewer than 45,000 clones, 75% to 90% of them appearing once. Specimen: CD4+ or CD8+ T cells sorted from blood, collected in a trial of the OX40 agonist ivuxolimab. Receptors were obtained from an adult with an advanced solid tumor such as melanoma, head and neck, liver or kidney cancer.

This rearrangement joins TRBV19 to TRBJ2-5, with 8 nucleotides matching TRBD2. Per the germline V gene, CDR1 is LNHDA and CDR2 is SQIVND (reference sequence). The CDR3 loop spans 14 amino acids. V gave up 5 bases and J gave up 5 bases; unmatched junction bases: 7. The CDR3 reads CASSDGGAEETQYF. The CDR3 DNA sequence: TGTGCCAGTAGTGACGGGGGGGCCGAGGAGACCCAGTACTTC.

V and J are TRBV5-6 and TRBJ2-3; D is possibly TRBD2 (6 bases). Germline values: CDR1 SGHDT, CDR2 YYEEEE. The V end lost 4 bases, the J end lost 3 bases, and 15 bases lay between the germline ends. The CDR3 is made up of 15 amino acids. CDR3 protein: CASSTRDLVTDTQYF. CDR3 in DNA: TGTGCCAGCAGCACGCGGGACCTGGTTACAGATACGCAGTATTTT.

This sequence joins TRBV9 and TRBJ2-1; D gene uncertain. The CDR3 is 8 amino acids. Germline assignment: CDR1 SGDLS and CDR2 YYNGEE. Trimming took 10 bases from V and 12 from J, leaving 8 bases between them. CDR3 loop: CASRGQFF. CDR3 DNA: TGTGCCTCCCGCGGGCAGTTCTTC.

The chain employs TRBV5-6 and TRBJ1-2; no clear D gene. Trimming stripped 4 bases from V and 2 bases from J, with 6 bases between. The CDR3 covers 12 residues. From germline, CDR1 is SGHDT and CDR2 YYEEEE. CDR3 sequence (DNA): TGTGCCAGCAGCGCGGACAACTATGGCTACACCTTC. It yields the protein CASSADNYGYTF.

This chain uses TRBV5-1 with TRBJ1-4, with no clear D. CDR1 is SGHRS and CDR2 is YFSETQ in the germline V gene. The CDR3 is 16 residues long. V lost 1 base and J lost 0, with 10 bases in between. The CDR3: CASSLLDPATNEKLFF. Written as DNA, the CDR3 is TGCGCCAGCAGCTTGTTGGATCCGGCAACTAATGAAAAACTGTTTTTT.